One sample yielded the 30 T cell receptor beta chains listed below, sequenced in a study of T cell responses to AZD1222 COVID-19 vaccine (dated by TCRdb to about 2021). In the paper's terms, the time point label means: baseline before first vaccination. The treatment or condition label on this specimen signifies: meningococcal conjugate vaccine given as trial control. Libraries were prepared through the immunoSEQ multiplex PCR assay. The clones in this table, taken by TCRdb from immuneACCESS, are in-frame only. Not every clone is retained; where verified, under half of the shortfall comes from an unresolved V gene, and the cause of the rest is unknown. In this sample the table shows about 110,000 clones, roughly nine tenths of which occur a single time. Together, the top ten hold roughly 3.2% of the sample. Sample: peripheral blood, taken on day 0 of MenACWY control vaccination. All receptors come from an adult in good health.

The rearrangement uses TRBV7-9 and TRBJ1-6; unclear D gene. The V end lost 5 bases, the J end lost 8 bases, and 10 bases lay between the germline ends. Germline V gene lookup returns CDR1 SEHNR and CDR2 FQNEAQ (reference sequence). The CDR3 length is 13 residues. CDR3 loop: CASSLVQDSPLHF. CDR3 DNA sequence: TGTGCCAGCAGCCTAGTGCAGGATTCACCCCTCCACTTT.

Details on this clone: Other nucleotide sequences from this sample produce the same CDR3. This CDR3 is CASSPGTGGYEQYF. CDR3 coding DNA: TGTGCCAGCAGTCCCGGGACAGGGGGCTACGAGCAGTACTTC. The V and J genes are TRBV27 and TRBJ2-7, with TRBD1 matching over 11 bases. The CDR3 consists of 14 residues. Germline trimming cut 5 bases from V and 3 bases from J; bases unmatched to any gene: 3. Germline V lookup: CDR1 MNHEY, CDR2 SMNVEV (reference sequence).

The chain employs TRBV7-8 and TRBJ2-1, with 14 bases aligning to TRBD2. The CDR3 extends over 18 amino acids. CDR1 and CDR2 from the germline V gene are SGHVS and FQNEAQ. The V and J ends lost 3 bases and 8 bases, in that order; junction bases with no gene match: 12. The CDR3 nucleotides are TGTGCCAGCAGCTTGGGACTAGCGGGGGCGGAGAGGGGCTATGAGCAGTTCTTC. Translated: CASSLGLAGAERGYEQFF.

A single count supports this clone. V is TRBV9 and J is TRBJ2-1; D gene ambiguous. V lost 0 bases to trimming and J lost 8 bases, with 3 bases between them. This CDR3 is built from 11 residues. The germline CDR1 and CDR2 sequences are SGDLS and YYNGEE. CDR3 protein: CASSVEDEQFF. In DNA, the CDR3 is TGTGCCAGCAGCGTAGAGGATGAGCAGTTCTTC.

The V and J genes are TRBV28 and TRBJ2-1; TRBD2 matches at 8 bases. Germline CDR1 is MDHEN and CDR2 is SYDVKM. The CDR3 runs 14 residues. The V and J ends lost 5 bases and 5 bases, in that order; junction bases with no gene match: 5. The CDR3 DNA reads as TGTGCCAGCAGTCGCGGGACTAGACACAATGAGCAGTTCTTC. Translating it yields CASSRGTRHNEQFF. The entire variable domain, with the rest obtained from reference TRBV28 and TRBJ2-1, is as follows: DVKVTQSSRYLVKRTGEKVFLECVQDMDHENMFWYRQDPGLGLRLIYFSYDVKMKEKGDIPEGYSVSREKKERFSLILESASTNQTSMYLCASSRGTRHNEQFFGPGTRLTVL.

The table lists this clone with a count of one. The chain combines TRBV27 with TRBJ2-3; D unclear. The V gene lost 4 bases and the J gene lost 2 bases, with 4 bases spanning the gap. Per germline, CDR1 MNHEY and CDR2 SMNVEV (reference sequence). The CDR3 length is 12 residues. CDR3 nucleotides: TGTGCCAGCAGTTCCAACACAGATACGCAGTATTTT. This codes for CASSSNTDTQYF.

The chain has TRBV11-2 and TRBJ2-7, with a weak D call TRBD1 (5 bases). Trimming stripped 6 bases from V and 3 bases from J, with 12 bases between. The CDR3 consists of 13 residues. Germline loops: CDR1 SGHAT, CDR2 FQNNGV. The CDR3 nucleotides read TGTGCCAGCAGTTACTCGACAGACTACGAGCAGTACTTC. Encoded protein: CASSYSTDYEQYF. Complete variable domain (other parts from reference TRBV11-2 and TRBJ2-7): EAGVAQSPRYKIIEKRQSVAFWCNPISGHATLYWYQQILGQGPKLLIQFQNNGVVDDSQLPKDRFSAERLKGVDSTLKIQPAKLEDSAVYLCASSYSTDYEQYFGPGTRLTVT.

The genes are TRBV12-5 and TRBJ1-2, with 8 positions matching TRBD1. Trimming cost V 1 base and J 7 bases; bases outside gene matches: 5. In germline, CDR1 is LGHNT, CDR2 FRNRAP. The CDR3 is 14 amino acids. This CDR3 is CASGLGQGTVGYTF. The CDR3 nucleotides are TGTGCTAGTGGTTTGGGACAGGGGACGGTTGGCTACACCTTC.

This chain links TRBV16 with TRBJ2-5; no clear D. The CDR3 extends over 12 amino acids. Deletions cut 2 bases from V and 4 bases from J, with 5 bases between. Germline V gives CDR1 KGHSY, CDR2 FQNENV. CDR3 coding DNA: TGTGCCAGCAGCCAAGAAACAGAGACCCAGTACTTC. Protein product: CASSQETETQYF.

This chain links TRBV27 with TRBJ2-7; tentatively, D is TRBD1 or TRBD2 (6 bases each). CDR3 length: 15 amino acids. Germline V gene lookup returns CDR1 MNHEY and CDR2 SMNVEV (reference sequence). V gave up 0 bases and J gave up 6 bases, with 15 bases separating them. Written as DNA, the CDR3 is TGTGCCAGCAGTTTATCTCAGGGCGGAGGGGGCGAGCAGTACTTC. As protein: CASSLSQGGGGEQYF.

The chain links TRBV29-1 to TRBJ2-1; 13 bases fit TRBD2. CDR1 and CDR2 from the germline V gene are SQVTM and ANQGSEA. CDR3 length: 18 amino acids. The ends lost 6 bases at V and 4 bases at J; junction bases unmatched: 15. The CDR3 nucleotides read TGCAGCGTGCGATCCGGGACTAGCGGGGAAGGTTTTTACAATGAGCAGTTCTTC. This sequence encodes CSVRSGTSGEGFYNEQFF.

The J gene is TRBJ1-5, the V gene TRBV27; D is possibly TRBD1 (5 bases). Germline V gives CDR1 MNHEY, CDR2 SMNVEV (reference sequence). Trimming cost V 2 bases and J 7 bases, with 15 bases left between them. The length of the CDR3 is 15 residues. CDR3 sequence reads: CASSLKGFIFQPQHF. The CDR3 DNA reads TGTGCCAGCAGTTTAAAGGGGTTTATTTTCCAGCCCCAGCATTTT.

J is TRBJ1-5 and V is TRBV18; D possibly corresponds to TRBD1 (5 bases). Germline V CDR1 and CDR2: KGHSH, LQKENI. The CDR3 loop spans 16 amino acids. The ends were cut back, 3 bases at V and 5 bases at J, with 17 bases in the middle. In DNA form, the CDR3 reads TGTGCCAGCTCACCGGCGGCCCTCGAGGGGCATCAGCCCCAGCATTTT. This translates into CASSPAALEGHQPQHF.

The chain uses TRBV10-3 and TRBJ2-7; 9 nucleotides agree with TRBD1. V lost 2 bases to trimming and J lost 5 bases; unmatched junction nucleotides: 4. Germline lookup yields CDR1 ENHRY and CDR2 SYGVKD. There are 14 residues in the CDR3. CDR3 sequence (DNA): TGTGCCATCAGTGAGGCGGACAGGGGCCACGAGCAGTACTTC. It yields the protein CAISEADRGHEQYF.

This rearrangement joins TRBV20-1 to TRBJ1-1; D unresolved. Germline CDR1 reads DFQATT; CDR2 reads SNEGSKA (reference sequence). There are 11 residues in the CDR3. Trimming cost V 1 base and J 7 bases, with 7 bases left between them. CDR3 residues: CSARAGIEAFF. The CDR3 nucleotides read TGCAGTGCTAGAGCGGGTATTGAAGCTTTCTTT.

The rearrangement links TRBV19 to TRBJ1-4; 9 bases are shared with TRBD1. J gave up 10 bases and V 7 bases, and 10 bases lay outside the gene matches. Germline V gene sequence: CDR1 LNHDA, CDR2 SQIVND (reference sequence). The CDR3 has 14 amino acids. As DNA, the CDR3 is TGTGCCAGTACCCCGACAGGGGGTATGGTAAAACTGTTTTTT. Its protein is CASTPTGGMVKLFF.

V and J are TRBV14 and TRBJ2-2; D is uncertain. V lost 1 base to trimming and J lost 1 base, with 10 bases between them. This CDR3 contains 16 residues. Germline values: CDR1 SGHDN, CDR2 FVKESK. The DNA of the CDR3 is TGTGCCAGCAGCCAAGTGATTAGCCAGAACACCGGGGAGCTGTTTTTT. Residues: CASSQVISQNTGELFF.

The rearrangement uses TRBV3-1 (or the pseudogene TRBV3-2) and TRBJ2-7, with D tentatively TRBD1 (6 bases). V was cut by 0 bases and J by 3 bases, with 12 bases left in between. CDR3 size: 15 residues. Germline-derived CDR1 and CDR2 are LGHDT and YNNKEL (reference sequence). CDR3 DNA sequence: TGTGCCAGCAGCCAAGATTTTACAGGGCTCTACGAGCAGTACTTC. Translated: CASSQDFTGLYEQYF.

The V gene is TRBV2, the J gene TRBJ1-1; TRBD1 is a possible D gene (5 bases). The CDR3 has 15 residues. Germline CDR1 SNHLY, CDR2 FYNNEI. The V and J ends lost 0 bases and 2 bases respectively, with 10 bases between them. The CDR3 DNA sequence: TGTGCCAGCAGTGAAGCTGAAGGGGCCAACACTGAAGCTTTCTTT. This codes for CASSEAEGANTEAFF.

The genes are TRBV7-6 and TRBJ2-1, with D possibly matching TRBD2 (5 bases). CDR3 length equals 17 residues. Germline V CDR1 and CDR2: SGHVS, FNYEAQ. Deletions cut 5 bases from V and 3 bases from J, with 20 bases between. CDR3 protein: CASSPVAQATGYNEQFF. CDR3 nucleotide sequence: TGTGCCAGCAGCCCCGTAGCGCAGGCGACCGGCTACAATGAGCAGTTCTTC.

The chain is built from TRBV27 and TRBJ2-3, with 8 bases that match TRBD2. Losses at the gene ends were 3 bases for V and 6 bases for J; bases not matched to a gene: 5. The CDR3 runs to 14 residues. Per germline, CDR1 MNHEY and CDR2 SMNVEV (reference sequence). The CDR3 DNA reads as TGTGCCAGCAGTTTCGGCGGGGGGCCGGATACGCAGTATTTT. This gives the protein CASSFGGGPDTQYF.

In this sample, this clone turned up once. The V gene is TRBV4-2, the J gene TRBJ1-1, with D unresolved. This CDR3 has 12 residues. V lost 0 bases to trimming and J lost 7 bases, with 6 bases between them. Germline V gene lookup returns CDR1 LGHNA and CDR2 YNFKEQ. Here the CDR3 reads CASSQELGEAFF. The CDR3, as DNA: TGTGCCAGCAGCCAAGAGTTAGGTGAAGCTTTCTTT.

CDR3 loop: CASSAGTSGKNEQFF. The DNA for the CDR3 is TGCGCCAGCAGTGCCGGGACTAGCGGTAAAAATGAGCAGTTCTTC. The rearrangement links TRBV10-1 to TRBJ2-1; 11 bases fit TRBD2. The CDR3 has 15 amino acids. V shed 4 bases, J shed 7 bases, and the junction held 6 bases outside the gene matches. Germline CDR1 is WNHNN and CDR2 is SYGVQD (reference sequence).

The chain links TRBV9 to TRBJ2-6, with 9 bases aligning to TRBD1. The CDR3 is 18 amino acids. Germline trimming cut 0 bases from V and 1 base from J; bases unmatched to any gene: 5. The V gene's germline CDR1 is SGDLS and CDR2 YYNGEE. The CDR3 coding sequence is TGTGCCAGCAGCGTAGATGACAGGGGGTTATCTGGGGCCAACGTCCTGACTTTC. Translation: CASSVDDRGLSGANVLTF.

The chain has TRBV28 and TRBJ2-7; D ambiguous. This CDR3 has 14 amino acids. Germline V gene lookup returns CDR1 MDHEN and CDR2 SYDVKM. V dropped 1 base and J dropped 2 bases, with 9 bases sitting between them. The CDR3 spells CASSLLAGPYEQYF. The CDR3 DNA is TGTGCCAGCAGTTTATTGGCAGGCCCCTACGAGCAGTACTTC.

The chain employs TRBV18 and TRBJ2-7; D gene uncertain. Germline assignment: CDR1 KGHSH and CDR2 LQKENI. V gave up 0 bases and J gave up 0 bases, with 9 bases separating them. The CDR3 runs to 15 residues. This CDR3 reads CASSPPNADSYEQYF. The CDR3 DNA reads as TGTGCCAGCTCACCACCGAACGCCGACTCCTACGAGCAGTACTTC. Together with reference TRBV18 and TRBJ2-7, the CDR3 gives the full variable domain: NAGVMQNPRHLVRRRGQEARLRCSPMKGHSHVYWYRQLPEEGLKFMVYLQKENIIDESGMPKERFSAEFPKEGPSILRIQQVVRGDSAAYFCASSPPNADSYEQYFGPGTRLTVT.

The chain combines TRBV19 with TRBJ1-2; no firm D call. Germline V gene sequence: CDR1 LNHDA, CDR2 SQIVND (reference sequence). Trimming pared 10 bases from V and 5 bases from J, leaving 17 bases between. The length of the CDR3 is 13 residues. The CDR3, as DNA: TGTGCCACTCGGACGGACGCGTGGTATGGCTACACCTTC. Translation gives CATRTDAWYGYTF.

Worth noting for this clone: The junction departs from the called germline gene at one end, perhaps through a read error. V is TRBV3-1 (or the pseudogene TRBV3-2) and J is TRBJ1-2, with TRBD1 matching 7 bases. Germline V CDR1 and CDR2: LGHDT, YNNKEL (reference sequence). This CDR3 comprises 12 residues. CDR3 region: CASSLQGYDYTF. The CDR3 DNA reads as TGTGCCAGCAGCCTACAGGGGTATGACTACACCTTC.

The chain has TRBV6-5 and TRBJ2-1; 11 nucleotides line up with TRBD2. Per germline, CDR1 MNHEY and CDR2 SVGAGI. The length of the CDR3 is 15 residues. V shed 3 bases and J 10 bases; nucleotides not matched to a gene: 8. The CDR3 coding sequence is TGTGCCAGCAGTTATGCACTAGCGGGGGTGGGGGAGCAGTTCTTC. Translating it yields CASSYALAGVGEQFF.

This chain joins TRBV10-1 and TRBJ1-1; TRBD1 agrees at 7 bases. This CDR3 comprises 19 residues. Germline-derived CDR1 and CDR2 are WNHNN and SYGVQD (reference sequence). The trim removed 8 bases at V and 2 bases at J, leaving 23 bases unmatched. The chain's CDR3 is CASVRGLTGKPPLNTEAFF. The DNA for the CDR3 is TGCGCCAGCGTGAGGGGGTTGACAGGGAAACCCCCACTTAACACTGAAGCTTTCTTT.